A selection of T cell receptor beta chains follows, all from one sample in a study of T cell responses to AZD1222 COVID-19 vaccine. Profiling relied on immunoSEQ multiplex PCR, and the TCRdb table lists in-frame clones only, not all of them. This sample has 95,000 to 100,000 clones; 75% to 95% occur once, and the top ten carry 1% to 1.5%. The material was peripheral blood, obtained on day 0 of AZD1222 vaccination. These receptors were collected from an adult in good health. The CDR3 runs from the conserved cysteine through the conserved F or W. D genes are given only for firm matches.

v_gene: TRBV28
j_gene: TRBJ2-5
d_gene: TRBD1
CDR3nt: TGTGCCAGCAGTTTGATTTGGCAGGGGGTGACCCAGTACTTC
CDR3aa: CASSLIWQGVTQYF

v_gene: TRBV7-2
j_gene: TRBJ2-1
d_gene: TRBD2
CDR3nt: TGTGCCAGCAGCTTTCCCGGGACTAGCGGGGGGGTCTACAATGAGCAGTTCTTC
CDR3aa: CASSFPGTSGGVYNEQFF

v_gene: TRBV11-2
j_gene: TRBJ1-1
d_gene: -
CDR3nt: TGTGCCAGCAGCTACGGACAGATGAACACTGAAGCTTTCTTT
CDR3aa: CASSYGQMNTEAFF

v_gene: TRBV28
j_gene: TRBJ1-5
d_gene: -
CDR3nt: TGTGCCAGCAGTTTTAATGGGGGTACATCTCAGCCCCAGCATTTT
CDR3aa: CASSFNGGTSQPQHF

v_gene: TRBV21-1
j_gene: TRBJ1-5
d_gene: -
CDR3nt: TGTGCCAGCCGGCAACAGGGGGGCCCCTATAGCAATCAGCCCCAGCATTTT
CDR3aa: CASRQQGGPYSNQPQHF

v_gene: TRBV2
j_gene: TRBJ1-5
d_gene: -
CDR3nt: TGTGCCAGCAGTACGGGGTCCAATCAGCCCCAGCATTTT
CDR3aa: CASSTGSNQPQHF

v_gene: TRBV5-1
j_gene: TRBJ1-1
d_gene: -
CDR3nt: TGCGCCAGCAGCTTGCTCCAGAAGGGTTCTATGAACACTGAAGCTTTCTTT
CDR3aa: CASSLLQKGSMNTEAFF

v_gene: TRBV6-5
j_gene: TRBJ1-1
d_gene: -
CDR3nt: TGTGCCAGCAGTTACGGGGGCATGAACACTGAAGCTTTCTTT
CDR3aa: CASSYGGMNTEAFF

v_gene: TRBV18
j_gene: TRBJ1-5
d_gene: TRBD1
CDR3nt: TGTGCCAGTCGGACAGGGGGCCTGCCCCAGCATTTT
CDR3aa: CASRTGGLPQHF

v_gene: TRBV18
j_gene: TRBJ1-5
d_gene: -
CDR3nt: TGTGCCAGCTCAACAGGTAGCAATCAGCCCCAGCATTTT
CDR3aa: CASSTGSNQPQHF

v_gene: TRBV9
j_gene: TRBJ1-2
d_gene: -
CDR3nt: TGTGCCAGCAGCCCGCACTACAGCGACTATGGCTACACCTTC
CDR3aa: CASSPHYSDYGYTF

v_gene: TRBV15
j_gene: TRBJ2-3
d_gene: -
CDR3nt: TGTGCCACCAGCAGAGATCTTACAGATACGCAGTATTTT
CDR3aa: CATSRDLTDTQYF

v_gene: TRBV28
j_gene: TRBJ2-7
d_gene: -
CDR3nt: TGTGCCAGCTCCGCCGACTACGAGCAGTACTTC
CDR3aa: CASSADYEQYF

v_gene: TRBV19
j_gene: TRBJ1-6
d_gene: TRBD1
CDR3nt: TGTGCCAGTAGTATTCAGGGGCAGGGGGCGCGTTCACCCCTCCACTTT
CDR3aa: CASSIQGQGARSPLHF

v_gene: TRBV6-1
j_gene: TRBJ2-7
d_gene: -
CDR3nt: TGTGCCAGCAGTGAAAGTGGCCTCGAGCAGTACTTC
CDR3aa: CASSESGLEQYF

v_gene: TRBV2
j_gene: TRBJ2-1
d_gene: -
CDR3nt: TGTGCCAGCAAGGCGGGGAATGAGCAGTTCTTC
CDR3aa: CASKAGNEQFF

v_gene: TRBV10-1
j_gene: TRBJ2-7
d_gene: -
CDR3nt: TGCGCCAGCAGTGAGCCGCGTTGGGGGCACGAGCAGTACTTC
CDR3aa: CASSEPRWGHEQYF

v_gene: TRBV13
j_gene: TRBJ2-7
d_gene: -
CDR3nt: TGTGCCAGCAGCTCCCGAACAGGAACTTCCTACGAGCAGTACTTC
CDR3aa: CASSSRTGTSYEQYF

v_gene: TRBV5-5
j_gene: TRBJ1-4
d_gene: -
CDR3nt: TGTGCCAGCAGAATGGGAGGGAGTGATGAAAAACTGTTTTTT
CDR3aa: CASRMGGSDEKLFF

v_gene: TRBV6-5
j_gene: TRBJ1-1
d_gene: -
CDR3nt: TGTGCCAGCAGTTACTCGGGACGGCGGCTGAACACTGAAGCTTTCTTT
CDR3aa: CASSYSGRRLNTEAFF

v_gene: TRBV6-5
j_gene: TRBJ1-3
d_gene: -
CDR3nt: TGTGCCAGCAGGGTCCAGGGCTCTGGAAACACCATATATTTT
CDR3aa: CASRVQGSGNTIYF

v_gene: TRBV11-2
j_gene: TRBJ2-3
d_gene: -
CDR3nt: TGTGCCAGCAGCTCGACCGTCGCGGGGTCAGATACGCAGTATTTT
CDR3aa: CASSSTVAGSDTQYF

v_gene: TRBV28
j_gene: TRBJ2-3
d_gene: -
CDR3nt: TGTGCCAGCAGTTTAACGGGGATGAGACGAAGCACAGATACGCAGTATTTT
CDR3aa: CASSLTGMRRSTDTQYF